The source of this TCR beta chain is a study of blood T cell repertoires in COVID-19. Turning to the study itself: Sample material is recorded as cDNA or gDNA derived from T cells, B-cell-depleted T cells, or PBMCs.

Trimming took 2 bases from V and 0 from J, leaving 11 bases between them. Germline values: CDR1 MNHEY, CDR2 SVGAGI. CDR3 size: 16 residues. Authors' methods: Counts of nucleated cells, estimated from reference gene primer amplification, were obtained. Clones were read by immunoSEQ multiplex PCR, and TCRdb kept only the in-frame ones, dropping some. Clonal size and the V and J genes are those of that table, whereas D and trimming came from the DNA. Of fewer than 100,000 clones detected, 75% to 90% appear once; the ten largest clones hold approximately 7.2%. The sequencing input was peripheral blood. The source is a man aged 55 to 70 with acute or convalescent COVID-19. The genes are TRBV6-5 and TRBJ1-3; D unclear. The CDR3 is CASSYGSFPSGNTIYF. Written as DNA, the CDR3 is TGTGCCAGCAGTTACGGGAGTTTTCCCTCTGGAAACACCATATATTTT.